The 31 T cell receptor beta chains in this list originate from one sample, sequenced in a study of T cell repertoires in cytomegalovirus infection. Antigens of these TCRs are unknown. TCRdb re-analysed the reads in MiXCR, keeping a single row per CDR3 protein. The table has hundreds of thousands of distinct CDR3 sequences, approximately 42% seen once. Specimen: cultured PBMCs, collected from culture after CMV antigen stimulation. These receptors came from a human donor in good health (CMV status not recorded). Some clones in this sample may be carry-over from other donors' samples.

Written as DNA, the CDR3 is TGCGCCAGCAGCCAAGGGTTTATGGGACTAGTATTCGAGGAGACCCAGTACTTC. Protein product: CASSQGFMGLVFEETQYF. The rearrangement links TRBV4-1 to TRBJ2-5, with TRBD2 identical over 8 bases. Germline V gene lookup returns CDR1 MGHRA and CDR2 YSYEKL. This CDR3 is 18 amino acids long. The V gene end was trimmed by 1 base and the J gene end by 5 bases; junction bases not matched to a gene: 15.

The rearrangement uses TRBV29-1 and TRBJ2-1; 7 bases match TRBD2. V dropped 3 bases and J dropped 4; count of bases not matched to a gene: 9. Germline-derived CDR1 and CDR2 are SQVTM and ANQGSEA. The CDR3 has 15 residues. CDR3: CSVDLGGSGYNEQFF. Here the CDR3 DNA reads TGCAGCGTTGATCTGGGAGGGAGCGGGTACAATGAGCAGTTCTTC.

This clonotype was detected many times. J is TRBJ2-1 and V is TRBV7-2, with D perhaps TRBD1 (6 bases). Trimming cost V 5 bases and J 8 bases, with 13 bases left between them. The CDR3 contains 13 residues. Germline assignment: CDR1 SGHTA and CDR2 FQGNSA. The CDR3 bases are TGTGCCAGCAGCCTAGGGACATCCCATGAGCAGTTCTTC. Translating it yields CASSLGTSHEQFF.

The J gene is TRBJ2-1, the V gene TRBV7-6, with 10 positions matching TRBD2. Trimming at V came to 0 bases and at J to 4 bases, leaving 3 bases not matched to a gene. The CDR3 loop spans 16 amino acids. Germline loops: CDR1 SGHVS, CDR2 FNYEAQ. The CDR3 sequence: CASSLAAAGGYNEQFF. The CDR3 DNA is TGTGCCAGCAGCTTAGCCGCAGCGGGAGGGTACAATGAGCAGTTCTTC.

The chain uses TRBV4-3 and TRBJ1-1; 9 bases fit TRBD1. This CDR3 comprises 16 residues. V was clipped by 2 bases and J by 4 bases; unmatched bases: 8. CDR1 and CDR2 from the germline V gene are LGHNA and YSLEER. The DNA for the CDR3 is TGCGCCAGCAGCCAAAGATTCGGGACAGGGTCCACTGAAGCTTTCTTT. Encoded protein: CASSQRFGTGSTEAFF.

The gene calls are TRBV6-5 and TRBJ1-4; D is perhaps TRBD1 (6 bases). Germline-derived CDR1 and CDR2 are MNHEY and SVGAGI. The length of the CDR3 is 12 residues. Trimming cost V 6 bases and J 8 bases, with 10 bases left between them. The CDR3 reads CASSRRGEKLFF. The CDR3 region has the DNA TGTGCCAGCAGCCGTAGGGGGGAAAAACTGTTTTTT.

In this sample, this clonotype turned up a few times. CDR3 residues: CASRGVGTEAFF. CDR3 nucleotide sequence: TGTGCCAGCAGGGGAGTAGGCACTGAAGCTTTCTTT. The chain couples TRBV7-8 to TRBJ1-1; D call uncertain. Germline V lookup: CDR1 SGHVS, CDR2 FQNEAQ. Trimming stripped 6 bases from V and 4 bases from J, with 9 bases between. The CDR3 runs to 12 residues.

The rearrangement joins TRBV27 to TRBJ2-3, with 8 nucleotides matching TRBD2. V lost 1 base to trimming and J lost 3 bases; unmatched junction nucleotides: 6. The CDR3 is made up of 16 amino acids. Germline CDR1 reads MNHEY; CDR2 reads SMNVEV (reference sequence). The CDR3 DNA is TGTGCCAGCAGTTTATTGGGGTCTAGCGGGACAGATACGCAGTATTTT. This sequence encodes CASSLLGSSGTDTQYF.

For this clonotype: Germline is not matched at one junction end, which may reflect a read error. V is TRBV6-8 and J is TRBJ2-1; D perhaps matches TRBD2 (6 bases). CDR3 length: 15 amino acids. Germline assignment: CDR1 MNHGY and CDR2 SAAAGT. The CDR3 sequence: CASSTERRAYYEQFF. The CDR3 DNA follows: TGTGCCAGCAGCACCGAAAGGAGGGCCTACTATGAGCAGTTCTTC.

The chain joins TRBV7-6 to TRBJ2-1; TRBD2 is a possible D gene (5 bases). CDR1 is SGHVS, CDR2 FNYEAQ, per germline. V was trimmed by 9 bases and J by 0 bases, leaving 15 bases between them. The length of the CDR3 is 15 residues. The DNA of the CDR3 is TGTGCCAGTGACCTGGGAGTCTACTCCTACAATGAGCAGTTCTTC. Its translation is CASDLGVYSYNEQFF.

In this sample, this clonotype turned up a few times. J is TRBJ1-6 and V is TRBV7-9; TRBD1 matches at 7 bases. CDR3 size: 13 residues. J gave up 6 bases and V 11 bases, and 7 bases lay outside the gene matches. Germline V CDR1 and CDR2: SEHNR, FQNEAQ (reference sequence). The CDR3 coding sequence is TGTGCCGGGGGGGGACAGCTTAATTCACCCCTCCACTTT. Translating gives CAGGGQLNSPLHF.

This clonotype appeared a few times. The chain joins TRBV5-1 to TRBJ2-2; TRBD2 might be the D (6 bases). The germline V gene encodes CDR1 SGHRS and CDR2 YFSETQ. With 8 bases removed from V and 0 bases from J, the gap between germline ends came to 14 bases. CDR3 length: 15 amino acids. CDR3 nucleotides: TGCGCCAGTAGCGGTTCCCCACCGAACACCGGGGAGCTGTTTTTT. It is translated as CASSGSPPNTGELFF.

This clonotype was counted between two and nine times. The rearrangement links TRBV7-2 to TRBJ2-5; 7 positions agree with TRBD2. Germline V gene sequence: CDR1 SGHTA, CDR2 FQGNSA. The CDR3 has 13 residues. With V trimmed by 7 bases and J by 1 base, 3 bases remained unmatched. The CDR3 is CASILAVQETQYF. The CDR3 nucleotides read TGTGCCAGCATCCTAGCGGTCCAAGAGACCCAGTACTTC.

J is TRBJ2-7 and V is TRBV7-2; D might be TRBD2 (7 bases). CDR1 SGHTA and CDR2 FQGNSA come from the germline V gene. The CDR3 loop spans 16 amino acids. Trimming shortened V by 7 bases and J by 0 bases, and 19 bases separated the two germline ends. The CDR3 nucleotides read TGTGCCAGCACCCATAGAGGGGGGGGCAGCTCCTACGAGCAGTACTTC. Encoded protein: CASTHRGGGSSYEQYF. Looking up the rest from reference TRBV7-2 and TRBJ2-7 gives the full variable domain: GAGVSQSPSNKVTEKGKDVELRCDPISGHTALYWYRQSLGQGLEFLIYFQGNSAPDKSGLPSDRFSAERTGGSVSTLTIQRTQQEDSAVYLCASTHRGGGSSYEQYFGPGTRLTVT.

The rearrangement links TRBV15 to TRBJ2-3; no firm D call. The CDR3 totals 17 residues. Germline V gene data show CDR1 as LNHNV and CDR2 as YYDKDF (reference sequence). V shed 3 bases and J shed 0 bases, with 16 bases lying between them. The CDR3 bases are TGTGCCACCAGCAGCCGGGCCCTGACACCTAGCACAGATACGCAGTATTTT. It yields the protein CATSSRALTPSTDTQYF.

The rearrangement links TRBV10-3 to TRBJ2-1; D is possibly TRBD2 (6 bases). CDR1 is ENHRY, CDR2 SYGVKD, per germline. V shed 2 bases and J shed 7 bases, with 12 bases lying between them. The CDR3 runs to 14 residues. CDR3 amino acids: CAISESARDNEQFF. The CDR3 coding sequence is TGTGCCATCAGTGAGAGCGCGCGGGATAATGAGCAGTTCTTC.

This chain uses TRBV20-1 with TRBJ1-5; D ambiguous. CDR1 and CDR2 (germline): DFQATT, SNEGSKA (reference sequence). V was clipped by 1 base and J by 4 bases, with 11 bases between them. The CDR3 spans 14 residues. CDR3 region: CSARVYLPNQPQHF. CDR3 DNA: TGCAGTGCTAGAGTGTACCTGCCTAATCAGCCCCAGCATTTT.

This clonotype has only a few counts. The CDR3 DNA follows: TGTGCCAGCAGCTACCGGGGGGTGTCGCAACTACTGAACACTGAAGCTTTCTTT. Translated: CASSYRGVSQLLNTEAFF. The chain is built from TRBV7-8 and TRBJ1-1; TRBD1 might be the D (5 bases). The CDR3 is 18 amino acids. V was trimmed by 4 bases and J by 0 bases, leaving 21 bases between them. Germline V gives CDR1 SGHVS, CDR2 FQNEAQ.

This chain uses TRBV7-2 with TRBJ2-7, with D unclear. Germline CDR1 reads SGHTA; CDR2 reads FQGNSA. The CDR3 loop spans 14 amino acids. Deletions cut 1 base from V and 2 bases from J, with 9 bases between. CDR3 sequence: CASSLDPEPYEQYF. CDR3 sequence (DNA): TGTGCCAGCAGCTTAGATCCAGAGCCCTACGAGCAGTACTTC.

This chain joins TRBV7-2 and TRBJ2-5; 10 bases align to TRBD2. This CDR3 spans 14 amino acids. J was trimmed by 5 bases and V by 5 bases; bases with no gene match: 5. Per germline, CDR1 SGHTA and CDR2 FQGNSA. In nucleotides, the CDR3 is TGTGCCAGCAGCCTCGGGACTAGCGTGGAGACCCAGTACTTC. Its protein product is CASSLGTSVETQYF.

The V call is TRBV6-2 or TRBV6-3, the J call TRBJ2-1; TRBD2 aligns across 7 bases. Germline values: CDR1 MNHEY, CDR2 SVGEGT. CDR3 size: 16 residues. V gave up 2 bases and J gave up 9 bases; unmatched junction bases: 13. The CDR3 loop reads CASSYEAGQSRVEQFF. As DNA, the CDR3 is TGTGCCAGCAGTTACGAAGCGGGGCAATCTAGGGTTGAGCAGTTCTTC.

The chain employs TRBV27 and TRBJ1-3; D may be TRBD1 (5 bases). The length of the CDR3 is 19 residues. CDR1 is MNHEY and CDR2 is SMNVEV in the germline V gene (reference sequence). Trimming left V 2 bases short and J 0 bases short, with 20 bases between. CDR3: CASSLEGDKGRSSGNTIYF. CDR3 DNA: TGTGCCAGCAGTTTAGAGGGAGACAAGGGGAGAAGCTCTGGAAACACCATATATTTT.

This chain uses TRBV7-8 with TRBJ1-5, with a weak D call TRBD1 (6 bases). CDR1 and CDR2 from the germline V gene are SGHVS and FQNEAQ. CDR3 size: 15 residues. The V end was cut by 4 bases, the J end by 6 bases, with 16 bases between. CDR3 DNA sequence: TGTGCCAGCAGCTCTCGCAGGGGAGGACGTCAGCCCCAGCATTTT. As protein: CASSSRRGGRQPQHF.

The table lists this clonotype with a few counts. The J gene is TRBJ1-5, the V gene TRBV28; tentative D call: TRBD1 (5 bases). There are 15 residues in the CDR3. V was shortened by 5 bases and J by 6 bases, with 17 bases between the two germline ends. Germline V gene sequence: CDR1 MDHEN, CDR2 SYDVKM. As DNA, the CDR3 is TGTGCCAGCAGTGCGCGGGACGGCCTTTCTCAGCCCCAGCATTTT. Its protein is CASSARDGLSQPQHF.

This clonotype has ten or more counts. The rearrangement joins TRBV7-2 to TRBJ2-1; D could derive from TRBD1 or TRBD2 (5 bases each). V lost 5 bases and J lost 3, with 17 bases in between. The CDR3 contains 16 residues. The V gene's germline CDR1 is SGHTA and CDR2 FQGNSA. CDR3 sequence reads: CASSLNRDLNYNEQFF. As DNA, the CDR3 is TGTGCCAGCAGCCTCAACCGGGACCTCAACTACAATGAGCAGTTCTTC.

This clonotype came up a few times. The chain uses TRBV15 and TRBJ2-2, with a weak D call TRBD1 (6 bases). Germline loops: CDR1 LNHNV, CDR2 YYDKDF (reference sequence). There are 17 residues in the CDR3. Trimming stripped 0 bases from V and 1 base from J, with 12 bases between. CDR3 sequence: CATSRDFRTVNTGELFF. CDR3 DNA: TGTGCCACCAGCAGAGATTTTAGGACAGTGAACACCGGGGAGCTGTTTTTT.

The V call is TRBV7-2, the J call TRBJ1-2; D gene uncertain. CDR1 and CDR2 from the germline V gene are SGHTA and FQGNSA. Trimming removed 3 bases from V and 0 bases from J, with 5 bases in between. This CDR3 comprises 13 residues. CDR3 amino acids: CASSFLANYGYTF. As DNA, the CDR3 is TGTGCCAGCAGCTTCTTAGCTAACTATGGCTACACCTTC.

The chain uses TRBV12-3 or TRBV12-4 and TRBJ2-1; tentatively, D is TRBD2 (5 bases). The CDR3 is 14 residues long. V was clipped by 8 bases and J by 10 bases, with 21 bases between them. This CDR3 is CASSPASWTVEQFF. CDR3 nucleotide sequence: TGTGCCAGCTCGCCGGCTAGCTGGACGGTGGAGCAGTTCTTC.

The chain carries TRBV7-9 and TRBJ2-3, with D possibly matching TRBD2 (5 bases). CDR3 length equals 17 residues. V lost 4 bases and J lost 4, with 21 bases in between. Per germline, CDR1 SEHNR and CDR2 FQNEAQ (reference sequence). CDR3 amino acids: CASSSFGPSDFSDTQYF. The CDR3 coding sequence is TGTGCCAGCAGCTCGTTTGGCCCCTCGGACTTTTCAGATACGCAGTATTTT.

This rearrangement joins TRBV25-1 to TRBJ1-1; 8 bases are shared with TRBD1. The J segment lost 4 bases and the V segment lost 5 bases, leaving 27 bases of the junction unmatched. There are 21 residues in the CDR3. Germline V lookup: CDR1 MGHDK, CDR2 SYGVNS. CDR3: CASSKSGRGLGLEERGTEAFF. CDR3 DNA sequence: TGTGCCAGCAGTAAATCGGGCAGGGGGCTCGGACTTGAGGAGCGGGGCACTGAAGCTTTCTTT.

This clonotype was seen a few times. V gene TRBV5-4 combines with J gene TRBJ2-7; 9 nucleotides line up with TRBD1. Germline values: CDR1 SGHNT, CDR2 YYREEE (reference sequence). This CDR3 is built from 16 residues. The CDR3: CATSFPSGTGSVEQYF. The CDR3 DNA follows: TGTGCAACCAGCTTCCCCTCCGGGACAGGGTCAGTGGAGCAGTACTTC.